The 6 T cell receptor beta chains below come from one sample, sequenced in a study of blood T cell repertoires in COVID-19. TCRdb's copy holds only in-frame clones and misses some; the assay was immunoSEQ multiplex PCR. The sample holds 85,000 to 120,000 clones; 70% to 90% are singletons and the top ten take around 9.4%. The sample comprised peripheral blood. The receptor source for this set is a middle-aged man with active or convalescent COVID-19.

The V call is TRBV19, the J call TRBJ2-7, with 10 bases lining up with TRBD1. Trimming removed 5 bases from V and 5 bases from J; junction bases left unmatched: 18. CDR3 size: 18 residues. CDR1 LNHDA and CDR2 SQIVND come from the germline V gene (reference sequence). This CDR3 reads CASSPHFRPGQGNHEQYF. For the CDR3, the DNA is TGTGCCAGTAGTCCACATTTCCGGCCGGGACAGGGGAACCACGAGCAGTACTTC.

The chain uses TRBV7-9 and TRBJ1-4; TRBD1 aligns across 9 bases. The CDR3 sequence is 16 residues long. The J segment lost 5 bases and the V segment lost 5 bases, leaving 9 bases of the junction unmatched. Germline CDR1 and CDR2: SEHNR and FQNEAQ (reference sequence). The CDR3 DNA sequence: TGTGCCAGCAGCCTCCGATCCGGGACAGGGAATGAAAAACTGTTTTTT. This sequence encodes CASSLRSGTGNEKLFF.

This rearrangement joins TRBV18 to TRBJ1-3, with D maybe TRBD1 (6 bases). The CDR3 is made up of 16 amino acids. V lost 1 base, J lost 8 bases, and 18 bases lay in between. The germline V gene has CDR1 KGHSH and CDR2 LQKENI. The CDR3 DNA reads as TGTGCCAGCTCACCACTAGAACAGGGTACGGCGGACACCATATATTTT. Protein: CASSPLEQGTADTIYF.

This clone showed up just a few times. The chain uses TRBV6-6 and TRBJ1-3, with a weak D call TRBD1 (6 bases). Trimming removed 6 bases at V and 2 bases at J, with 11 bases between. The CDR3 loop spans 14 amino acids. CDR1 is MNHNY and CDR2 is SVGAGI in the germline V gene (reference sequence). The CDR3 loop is CASSSQGAGNTIYF. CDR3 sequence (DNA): TGTGCCAGCAGCTCACAGGGTGCTGGAAACACCATATATTTT.

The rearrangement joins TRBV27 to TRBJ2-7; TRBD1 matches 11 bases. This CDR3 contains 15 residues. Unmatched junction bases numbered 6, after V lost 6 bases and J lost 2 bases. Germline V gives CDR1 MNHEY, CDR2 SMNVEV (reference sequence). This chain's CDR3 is CASRYRDRGTYEQYF. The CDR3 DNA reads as TGTGCCAGCAGATACCGGGACAGGGGGACCTACGAGCAGTACTTC.

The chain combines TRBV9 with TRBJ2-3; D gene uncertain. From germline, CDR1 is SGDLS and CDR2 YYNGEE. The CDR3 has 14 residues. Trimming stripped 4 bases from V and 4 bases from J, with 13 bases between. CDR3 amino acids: CASSPSPVPDTQYF. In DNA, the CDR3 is TGTGCCAGCAGCCCCTCCCCGGTTCCAGATACGCAGTATTTT.